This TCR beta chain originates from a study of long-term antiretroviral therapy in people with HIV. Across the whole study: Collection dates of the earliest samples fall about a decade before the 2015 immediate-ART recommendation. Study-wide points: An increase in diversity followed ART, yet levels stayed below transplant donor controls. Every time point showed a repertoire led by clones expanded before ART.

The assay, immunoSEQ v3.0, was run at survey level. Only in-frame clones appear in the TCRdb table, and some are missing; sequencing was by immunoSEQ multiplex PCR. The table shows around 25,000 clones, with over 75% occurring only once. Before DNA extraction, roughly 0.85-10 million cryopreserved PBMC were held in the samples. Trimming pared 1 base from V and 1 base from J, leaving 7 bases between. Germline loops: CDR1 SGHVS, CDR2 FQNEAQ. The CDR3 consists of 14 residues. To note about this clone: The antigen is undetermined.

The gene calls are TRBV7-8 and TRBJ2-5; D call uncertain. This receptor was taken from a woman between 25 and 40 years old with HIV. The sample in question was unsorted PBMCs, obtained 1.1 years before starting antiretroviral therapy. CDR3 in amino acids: CASSLVRSQETQYF. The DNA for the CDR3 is TGTGCCAGCAGCTTAGTAAGGAGCCAAGAGACCCAGTACTTC.